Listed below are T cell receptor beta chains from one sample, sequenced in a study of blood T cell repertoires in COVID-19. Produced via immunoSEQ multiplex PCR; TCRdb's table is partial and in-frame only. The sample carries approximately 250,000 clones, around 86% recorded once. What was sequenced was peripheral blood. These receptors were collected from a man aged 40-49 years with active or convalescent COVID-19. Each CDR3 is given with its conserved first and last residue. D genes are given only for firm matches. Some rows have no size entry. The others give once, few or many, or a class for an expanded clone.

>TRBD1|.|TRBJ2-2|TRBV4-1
CASSQLGLTGGNTGELFF
TGCGCCAGCAGTCAACTGGGGCTAACAGGGGGCAACACCGGGGAGCTGTTTTTT
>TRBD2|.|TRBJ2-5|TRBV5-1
CASSYASGGTGETQYF
TGCGCCAGCAGCTACGCTAGCGGGGGGACGGGAGAGACCCAGTACTTC
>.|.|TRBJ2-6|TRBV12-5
CASGPSGANVLTF
TGTGCTAGTGGCCCGTCTGGGGCCAACGTCCTGACTTTC
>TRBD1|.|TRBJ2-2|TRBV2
CASKYVQGADGELFF
TGTGCCAGCAAGTATGTACAGGGGGCAGATGGGGAGCTGTTTTTT
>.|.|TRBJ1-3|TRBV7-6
CASQVQPNVNTIYF
TGTGCCAGCCAAGTACAGCCTAACGTGAACACCATATATTTT
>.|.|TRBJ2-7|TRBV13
CASSPGRDPYEQYF
TGTGCCAGCAGCCCAGGACGGGATCCCTACGAGCAGTACTTC
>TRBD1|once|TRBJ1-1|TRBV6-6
CASSYSTDRANTEAFF
TGTGCCAGCAGTTACTCAACCGACAGGGCGAACACTGAAGCTTTCTTT
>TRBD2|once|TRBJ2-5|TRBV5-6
CASSFPSGGSQETQYF
TGTGCCAGCAGCTTCCCTAGCGGGGGTTCCCAAGAGACCCAGTACTTC
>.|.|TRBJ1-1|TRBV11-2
CASSLTAGRNTEAFF
TGTGCCAGCAGCTTAACGGCAGGTCGAAACACTGAAGCTTTCTTT
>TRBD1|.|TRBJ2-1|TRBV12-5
CASALSGTVYNEQFF
TGTGCTAGTGCCCTCTCCGGGACAGTCTACAATGAGCAGTTCTTC
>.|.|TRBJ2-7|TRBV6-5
CASSYAGPSGSYEQYF
TGTGCCAGCAGTTACGCGGGCCCCTCTGGGTCCTACGAGCAGTACTTC
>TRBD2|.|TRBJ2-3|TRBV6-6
CASSPPRLAGGLRRTDTQYF
TGTGCCAGCAGTCCACCTCGGCTAGCGGGGGGGCTTCGTCGAACAGATACGCAGTATTTT
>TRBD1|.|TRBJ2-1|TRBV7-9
CASSSSPDRDSYNEQFF
TGTGCCAGCAGCTCATCCCCCGACAGGGACTCCTACAATGAGCAGTTCTTC
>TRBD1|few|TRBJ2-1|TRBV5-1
CASSSGTGGYEQFF
TGCGCCAGCAGCTCCGGGACAGGCGGCTATGAGCAGTTCTTC
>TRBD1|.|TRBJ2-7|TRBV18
CASSGTGGESYEQYF
TGTGCCAGCTCAGGGACAGGGGGCGAGTCCTACGAGCAGTACTTC
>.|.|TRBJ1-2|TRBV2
CASMGREGGTNGYTF
TGTGCCAGCATGGGCCGGGAGGGGGGCACCAATGGCTACACCTTC